Listed here are 28 T cell receptor beta chains from one sample, sequenced in a study of blood T cell repertoires in COVID-19. Method: immunoSEQ multiplex PCR; TCRdb's copy keeps in-frame clones and lacks some. The sample shows about 210,000 clones, about 78% of them seen only once. The material sequenced was peripheral blood. These receptors came from a woman between 70 and 85 years old with acute or convalescent COVID-19.

V is TRBV6-2 or TRBV6-3 and J is TRBJ2-5, with 14 bases fitting TRBD2. Trimming at V came to 4 bases and at J to 5 bases, leaving 6 bases not matched to a gene. CDR1 and CDR2 (germline): MNHEY, SVGEGT. The CDR3 extends over 16 amino acids. The CDR3 DNA sequence: TGTGCCAGCAGTTGGGGACTAGCGGGGGCCGCGGAGACCCAGTACTTC. Translating gives CASSWGLAGAAETQYF.

This clone was seen more than once but under ten times. The chain couples TRBV5-1 to TRBJ2-5; D is uncertain. CDR1 SGHRS and CDR2 YFSETQ come from the germline V gene. Between the trimmed V and J ends, which lost 5 bases and 5 bases, there was a span of 7 bases. The CDR3 is 11 residues long. The CDR3: CASRLEETQYF. The CDR3 region has the DNA TGCGCCAGCAGGTTAGAGGAGACCCAGTACTTC. Combining the CDR3 with reference TRBV5-1 and TRBJ2-5 gives the whole variable domain KAGVTQTPRYLIKTRGQQVTLSCSPISGHRSVSWYQQTPGQGLQFLFEYFSETQRNKGNFPGRFSGRQFSNSRSEMNVSTLELGDSALYLCASRLEETQYFGPGTRLLVL.

The chain joins TRBV9 to TRBJ1-5; unclear D gene. The germline V gene encodes CDR1 SGDLS and CDR2 YYNGEE. Trimming shortened V by 0 bases and J by 1 base, and 5 bases separated the two germline ends. CDR3 length equals 14 residues. As DNA, the CDR3 is TGTGCCAGCAGCGTAGAAGAGAGCAATCAGCCCCAGCATTTT. Translating it yields CASSVEESNQPQHF.

The chain links TRBV5-1 to TRBJ1-6, with 9 bases that match TRBD1. This CDR3 contains 15 residues. Per germline, CDR1 SGHRS and CDR2 YFSETQ. V shed 4 bases and J 7 bases; nucleotides not matched to a gene: 6. CDR3 region: CASSVGQGQNSPLHF. CDR3 sequence (DNA): TGCGCCAGCAGCGTCGGACAGGGGCAAAATTCACCCCTCCACTTT.

The CDR3: CASSLYEPGLEPDTQYF. As DNA, the CDR3 is TGTGCCAGCAGTTTATATGAACCGGGACTAGAACCAGATACGCAGTATTTT. The chain joins TRBV27 to TRBJ2-3; 8 nucleotides align to TRBD2. This CDR3 has 17 amino acids. Germline CDR1 MNHEY, CDR2 SMNVEV (reference sequence). The J segment lost 4 bases and the V segment lost 1 base, leaving 10 bases of the junction unmatched.

The chain has TRBV7-9 and TRBJ2-5, with 9 bases identical to TRBD2. The germline CDR1 and CDR2 sequences are SEHNR and FQNEAQ (reference sequence). This CDR3 comprises 15 residues. Trimming cost V 3 bases and J 2 bases; bases outside gene matches: 4. The CDR3 nucleotides read TGTGCCAGCAGCTTCGGTAGCGGGGGTCAAGAGACCCAGTACTTC. It encodes CASSFGSGGQETQYF.

The J gene is TRBJ1-3, the V gene TRBV19, with D tentatively TRBD1 (5 bases). This CDR3 region has 14 residues. Germline CDR1 is LNHDA and CDR2 is SQIVND (reference sequence). Trimming took 3 bases from V and 4 from J, leaving 10 bases between them. CDR3 loop: CASSIKGQGNTIYF. In DNA form, the CDR3 reads TGTGCCAGTAGTATCAAGGGGCAGGGAAACACCATATATTTT. Based on the CDR3 plus reference TRBV19 and TRBJ1-3, the full variable domain is DGGITQSPKYLFRKEGQNVTLSCEQNLNHDAMYWYRQDPGQGLRLIYYSQIVNDFQKGDIAEGYSVSREKKESFPLTVTSAQKNPTAFYLCASSIKGQGNTIYFGEGSWLTVV.

The chain couples TRBV3-1 (or the pseudogene TRBV3-2) to TRBJ2-3, with TRBD1 matching over 8 bases. Germline-derived CDR1 and CDR2 are LGHDT and YNNKEL (reference sequence). Unmatched junction bases numbered 6, after V lost 5 bases and J lost 2 bases. The CDR3 runs 15 residues. CDR3 sequence: CASSEGQGDTDTQYF. The CDR3 DNA reads TGTGCCAGCAGCGAAGGACAGGGCGACACAGATACGCAGTATTTT.

The chain couples TRBV18 to TRBJ2-1; 9 positions agree with TRBD1. Germline V gives CDR1 KGHSH, CDR2 LQKENI. Trimming at V came to 5 bases and at J to 8 bases, leaving 1 base not matched to a gene. The CDR3 is made up of 12 amino acids. The CDR3 spells CASSTGGDEQFF. In DNA form, the CDR3 reads TGTGCCAGCTCAACAGGGGGCGATGAGCAGTTCTTC. Using reference TRBV18 and TRBJ2-1 for the parts outside the CDR3, the full variable domain is NAGVMQNPRHLVRRRGQEARLRCSPMKGHSHVYWYRQLPEEGLKFMVYLQKENIIDESGMPKERFSAEFPKEGPSILRIQQVVRGDSAAYFCASSTGGDEQFFGPGTRLTVL.

This clone has just a few counts. The chain carries TRBV4-1 and TRBJ2-7; 8 nucleotides agree with TRBD2. The V gene end was trimmed by 6 bases and the J gene end by 0 bases; junction bases not matched to a gene: 7. Germline V gene data show CDR1 as MGHRA and CDR2 as YSYEKL. The CDR3 contains 15 residues. The chain's CDR3 is CASSRAGGTSYEQYF. CDR3 in DNA: TGCGCCAGCAGTAGGGCGGGGGGAACCTCCTACGAGCAGTACTTC.

V and J are TRBV6-1 and TRBJ2-7, with D maybe TRBD1 (6 bases). The CDR3 length is 15 residues. From germline, CDR1 is MNHNS and CDR2 SASEGT. The V end lost 2 bases, the J end lost 3 bases, and 14 bases lay between the germline ends. As DNA, the CDR3 is TGTGCCAGCAGTGAAAGAGGGACACCAATCTACGAGCAGTACGTC. Protein: CASSERGTPIYEQYV.

This rearrangement joins TRBV6-4 to TRBJ2-1, with TRBD2 matching over 10 bases. CDR1 and CDR2 from the germline V gene are MRHNA and SNTAGT. CDR3 size: 13 residues. V was clipped by 7 bases and J by 9 bases; unmatched bases: 6. CDR3 nucleotides: TGTGCCAGCAAGGCTAGCGGGGGTGGTGAGCAGTTCTTC. As protein: CASKASGGGEQFF.

The chain recombines TRBV7-9 with TRBJ2-1, with D maybe TRBD2 (5 bases). This CDR3 is 15 amino acids long. The germline V gene has CDR1 SEHNR and CDR2 FQNEAQ (reference sequence). V was trimmed by 5 bases and J by 2 bases, leaving 13 bases between them. The CDR3 sequence is CASSGGGHTYNEQFF. DNA of the CDR3: TGTGCCAGCAGCGGTGGAGGCCATACCTACAATGAGCAGTTCTTC. Based on the CDR3 plus reference TRBV7-9 and TRBJ2-1, the full variable domain is DTGVSQNPRHKITKRGQNVTFRCDPISEHNRLYWYRQTLGQGPEFLTYFQNEAQLEKSRLLSDRFSAERPKGSFSTLEIQRTEQGDSAMYLCASSGGGHTYNEQFFGPGTRLTVL.

In this sample, this clone turned up once. The rearrangement joins TRBV7-2 to TRBJ2-7, with a weak D call TRBD2 (7 bases). CDR3 size: 15 residues. Trimming removed 5 bases at V and 0 bases at J, with 14 bases between. Germline V lookup: CDR1 SGHTA, CDR2 FQGNSA. Here the CDR3 DNA reads TGTGCCAGCAGCCAGGGAGGGGGGAGCTCCTACGAGCAGTACTTC. It encodes CASSQGGGSSYEQYF.

This chain connects TRBV30 to TRBJ2-7, with a weak D call TRBD1 (5 bases). V lost 0 bases and J 6 bases, leaving 12 bases between the germline ends. The germline CDR1 and CDR2 sequences are GTSNPN and SVGIG (reference sequence). This CDR3 comprises 13 residues. CDR3 amino acids: CAWSVRSGFEQYF. The CDR3 DNA follows: TGTGCCTGGAGTGTACGGTCAGGGTTCGAGCAGTACTTC.

The V gene is TRBV6-1, the J gene TRBJ1-4; the match to TRBD1 covers 7 bases. The length of the CDR3 is 14 residues. Germline values: CDR1 MNHNS, CDR2 SASEGT. With 3 bases clipped from V and 5 bases from J, the junction kept 3 bases outside the gene matches. CDR3 region: CASSEAGGNEKLFF. The CDR3 DNA reads as TGTGCCAGCAGTGAGGCAGGGGGGAATGAAAAACTGTTTTTT.

This clone was counted between two and nine times. The chain is built from TRBV30 and TRBJ1-6; D remains ambiguous. The CDR3 spans 13 residues. V lost 3 bases to trimming and J lost 9 bases, with 12 bases between them. Germline CDR1 GTSNPN, CDR2 SVGIG (reference sequence). The DNA of the CDR3 is TGTGCCTGGAGGGGAGGGCCCCCTTCACCCCTCCACTTT. It encodes CAWRGGPPSPLHF.

The chain links TRBV10-1 to TRBJ2-3, with TRBD1 identical over 9 bases. Germline V CDR1 and CDR2: WNHNN, SYGVQD (reference sequence). The J segment lost 6 bases and the V segment lost 6 bases, leaving 10 bases of the junction unmatched. CDR3 length: 15 amino acids. CDR3 amino acids: CASSMTGGTLDTQYF. The CDR3 DNA is TGCGCCAGCAGCATGACAGGGGGGACCCTGGATACGCAGTATTTT.

CDR3 nucleotides: TGTGCCAGCAGCCCCGGGACTAGCGGATCCGGAGAGACCCAGTACTTC. It specifies CASSPGTSGSGETQYF. V gene TRBV7-2 combines with J gene TRBJ2-5, with TRBD2 matching over 11 bases. CDR3 size: 16 residues. V shed 5 bases, J shed 4 bases, and the junction held 9 bases outside the gene matches. Germline V gives CDR1 SGHTA, CDR2 FQGNSA. Supplemented by reference TRBV7-2 and TRBJ2-5, the full variable domain reads GAGVSQSPSNKVTEKGKDVELRCDPISGHTALYWYRQSLGQGLEFLIYFQGNSAPDKSGLPSDRFSAERTGGSVSTLTIQRTQQEDSAVYLCASSPGTSGSGETQYFGPGTRLLVL.

This clone occurred a few times. The chain couples TRBV5-1 to TRBJ2-3; a weak D match, TRBD2 (5 bases). V dropped 0 bases and J dropped 4 bases, with 15 bases sitting between them. Germline V gene data show CDR1 as SGHRS and CDR2 as YFSETQ. The CDR3 runs 16 residues. Here the CDR3 reads CASSLATDSPADTQYF. The CDR3 DNA follows: TGCGCCAGCAGCTTGGCCACGGACTCCCCCGCAGATACGCAGTATTTT.

The gene calls are TRBV7-8 and TRBJ1-6; unclear D gene. CDR3 length: 15 amino acids. From germline, CDR1 is SGHVS and CDR2 FQNEAQ. V lost 1 base to trimming and J lost 5 bases, with 9 bases between them. Written as DNA, the CDR3 is TGTGCCAGCAGCTTAGGCGTACAGAATAATTCACCCCTCCACTTT. Translation: CASSLGVQNNSPLHF.

This chain joins TRBV10-2 and TRBJ2-1; 8 nucleotides agree with TRBD1. The J segment lost 7 bases and the V segment lost 6 bases, leaving 2 bases of the junction unmatched. The CDR3 covers 12 residues. The germline gives CDR1 WSHSY, CDR2 SAAADI. The CDR3, as DNA: TGCGCCAGCAGCAGGGGGCCAAATGAGCAGTTCTTC. It is translated as CASSRGPNEQFF.

The chain links TRBV2 to TRBJ2-3, with D maybe TRBD2 (7 bases). Trimming took 3 bases from V and 8 from J, leaving 21 bases between them. The CDR3 totals 16 residues. Germline V gene data show CDR1 as SNHLY and CDR2 as FYNNEI. The DNA of the CDR3 is TGTGCCAGCAGTGACAATTGGGCCGGGGGGCCTGGTACGCAGTATTTT. It is translated as CASSDNWAGGPGTQYF. The full variable domain, completed using reference TRBV2 and TRBJ2-3, is EPEVTQTPSHQVTQMGQEVILRCVPISNHLYFYWYRQILGQKVEFLVSFYNNEISEKSEIFDDQFSVERPDGSNFTLKIRSTKLEDSAMYFCASSDNWAGGPGTQYFGPGTRLTVL.

As regards this clone: Other DNA sequences in this sample translate to the same CDR3. The gene calls are TRBV19 and TRBJ2-5; tentative D call: TRBD1 (5 bases). V lost 2 bases and J 5 bases, leaving 9 bases between the germline ends. CDR1 is LNHDA, CDR2 SQIVND, per germline (reference sequence). This CDR3 contains 13 residues. CDR3 amino acids: CASSIRQGETQYF. The CDR3 DNA is TGTGCCAGTAGTATACGGCAGGGCGAGACCCAGTACTTC.

In its sample, this clone was seen a few times. The rearrangement uses TRBV6-5 and TRBJ2-1; maybe TRBD2 (7 bases). V shed 6 bases and J shed 14 bases, with 17 bases lying between them. In germline, CDR1 is MNHEY, CDR2 SVGAGI. The CDR3 totals 12 residues. Here the CDR3 reads CASSTTGRVKFF. CDR3 in DNA: TGTGCCAGCAGCACTACAGGGAGGGTGAAGTTCTTC.

The V call is TRBV12-3 or TRBV12-4, the J call TRBJ2-7; D remains ambiguous. CDR3 length: 10 residues. V was shortened by 8 bases and J by 6 bases, with 8 bases between the two germline ends. The CDR3 loop is CASLKPEQYF. The CDR3 DNA reads as TGTGCCAGCCTAAAGCCCGAGCAGTACTTC.

Turning to this clone: In the same sample, other DNA sequences code for this CDR3. The chain is built from TRBV15 and TRBJ2-7; no clear D. Germline V gene data show CDR1 as LNHNV and CDR2 as YYDKDF (reference sequence). This CDR3 is 13 amino acids long. The ends were cut back, 0 bases at V and 0 bases at J, with 3 bases in the middle. CDR3 residues: CATSRDSSYEQYF. The DNA for the CDR3 is TGTGCCACCAGCAGAGACAGCTCCTACGAGCAGTACTTC.

This clone has just one count. The rearrangement joins TRBV7-2 to TRBJ1-4; D might be TRBD1 (6 bases). Per the germline V gene, CDR1 is SGHTA and CDR2 is FQGNSA. Trimming pared 5 bases from V and 0 bases from J, leaving 13 bases between. The CDR3 sequence is 16 residues long. The CDR3 here is CASSPQGLATNEKLFF. In nucleotides, the CDR3 is TGTGCCAGCAGCCCACAGGGCCTTGCAACTAATGAAAAACTGTTTTTT.